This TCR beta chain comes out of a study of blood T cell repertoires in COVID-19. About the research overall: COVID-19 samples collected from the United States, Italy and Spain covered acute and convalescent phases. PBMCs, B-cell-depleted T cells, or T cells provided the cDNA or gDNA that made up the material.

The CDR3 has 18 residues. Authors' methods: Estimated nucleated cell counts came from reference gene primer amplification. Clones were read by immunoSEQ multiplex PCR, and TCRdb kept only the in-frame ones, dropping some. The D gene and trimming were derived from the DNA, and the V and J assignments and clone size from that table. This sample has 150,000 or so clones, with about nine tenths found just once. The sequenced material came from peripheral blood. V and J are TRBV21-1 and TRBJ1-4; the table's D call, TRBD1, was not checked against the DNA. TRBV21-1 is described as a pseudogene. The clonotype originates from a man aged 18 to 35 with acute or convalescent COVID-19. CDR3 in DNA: TGTGCCAGCAGCAAAGTGATCGGACACGCTAGGGGTAATGAAAAACTGTTTTTT. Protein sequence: CASSKVIGHARGNEKLFF.